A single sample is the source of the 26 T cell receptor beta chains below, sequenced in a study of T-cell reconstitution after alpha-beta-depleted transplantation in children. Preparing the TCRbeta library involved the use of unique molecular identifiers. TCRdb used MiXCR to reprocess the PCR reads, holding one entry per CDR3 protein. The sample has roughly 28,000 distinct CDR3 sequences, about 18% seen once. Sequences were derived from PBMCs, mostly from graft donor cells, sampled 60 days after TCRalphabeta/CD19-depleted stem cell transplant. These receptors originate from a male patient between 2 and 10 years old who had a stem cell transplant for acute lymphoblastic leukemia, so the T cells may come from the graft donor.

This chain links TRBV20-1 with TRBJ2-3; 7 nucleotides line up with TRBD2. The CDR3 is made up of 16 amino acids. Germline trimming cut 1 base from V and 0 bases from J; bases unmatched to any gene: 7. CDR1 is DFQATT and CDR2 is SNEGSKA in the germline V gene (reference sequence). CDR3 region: CSARAGGILSTDTQYF. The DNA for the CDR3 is TGCAGTGCTAGAGCCGGGGGGATCCTTAGCACAGATACGCAGTATTTT.

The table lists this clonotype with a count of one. CDR3 in DNA: TGTGCCAGCAGTCCAGGACTCTCCCTTCAGCCCCAGCATTTT. It codes for CASSPGLSLQPQHF. The chain joins TRBV27 to TRBJ1-5; D is ambiguous. Per the germline V gene, CDR1 is MNHEY and CDR2 is SMNVEV (reference sequence). Trimming took 5 bases from V and 6 from J, leaving 14 bases between them. The CDR3 runs 14 residues.

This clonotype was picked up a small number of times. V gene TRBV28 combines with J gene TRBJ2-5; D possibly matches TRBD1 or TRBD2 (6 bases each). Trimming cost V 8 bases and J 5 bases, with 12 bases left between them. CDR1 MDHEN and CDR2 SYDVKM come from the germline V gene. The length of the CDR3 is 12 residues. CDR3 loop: CASGGLRETQYF. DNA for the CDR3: TGTGCCAGCGGGGGGCTTAGGGAGACCCAGTACTTC.

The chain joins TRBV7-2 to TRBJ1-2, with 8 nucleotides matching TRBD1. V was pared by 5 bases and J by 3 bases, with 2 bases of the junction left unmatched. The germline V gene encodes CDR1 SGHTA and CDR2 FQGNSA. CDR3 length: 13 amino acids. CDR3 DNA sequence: TGTGCCAGCAGCCCGGACAGGGACTATGGCTACACCTTC. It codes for CASSPDRDYGYTF.

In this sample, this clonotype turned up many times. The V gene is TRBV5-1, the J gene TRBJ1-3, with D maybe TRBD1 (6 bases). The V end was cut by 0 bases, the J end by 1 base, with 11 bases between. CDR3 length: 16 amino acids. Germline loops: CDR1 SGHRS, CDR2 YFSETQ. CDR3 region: CASSLAPGASGNTIYF. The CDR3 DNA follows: TGCGCCAGCAGCTTGGCTCCGGGGGCTTCTGGAAACACCATATATTTT.

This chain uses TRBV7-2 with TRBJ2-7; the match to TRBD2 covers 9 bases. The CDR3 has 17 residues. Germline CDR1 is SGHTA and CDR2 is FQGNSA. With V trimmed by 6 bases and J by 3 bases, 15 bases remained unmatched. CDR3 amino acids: CASSTWGSGGTIYEQYF. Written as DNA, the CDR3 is TGTGCCAGCAGTACGTGGGGAAGCGGGGGGACGATCTACGAGCAGTACTTC.

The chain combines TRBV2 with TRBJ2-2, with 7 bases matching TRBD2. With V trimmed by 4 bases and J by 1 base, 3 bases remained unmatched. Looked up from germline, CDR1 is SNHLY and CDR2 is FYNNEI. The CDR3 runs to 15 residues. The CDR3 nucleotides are TGTGCCAGCAGTGTCGCTAGCGGGAACACCGGGGAGCTGTTTTTT. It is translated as CASSVASGNTGELFF.

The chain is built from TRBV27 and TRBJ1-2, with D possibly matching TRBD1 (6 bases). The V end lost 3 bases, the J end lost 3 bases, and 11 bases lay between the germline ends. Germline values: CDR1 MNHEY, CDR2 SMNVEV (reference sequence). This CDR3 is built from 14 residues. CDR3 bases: TGTGCCAGCAGTTTTGGACAGAAACACTATGGCTACACCTTC. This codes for CASSFGQKHYGYTF.

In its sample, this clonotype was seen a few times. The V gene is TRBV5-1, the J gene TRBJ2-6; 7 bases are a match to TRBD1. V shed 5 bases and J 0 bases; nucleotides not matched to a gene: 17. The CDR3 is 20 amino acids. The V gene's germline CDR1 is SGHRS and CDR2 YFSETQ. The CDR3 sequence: CASRFLLPGQSPSGANVLTF. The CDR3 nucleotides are TGCGCCAGCAGATTCCTTCTCCCGGGACAGTCACCCTCTGGGGCCAACGTCCTGACTTTC.

CDR3 coding DNA: TGTGCCAGCAGCTTAGATCCCCCGGCGGTGGCACCCGGGGAGCTGTTTTTT. This translates into CASSLDPPAVAPGELFF. This sequence joins TRBV7-9 and TRBJ2-2; no clear D. The V end was cut by 1 base, the J end by 6 bases, with 18 bases between. The germline V gene encodes CDR1 SEHNR and CDR2 FQNEAQ (reference sequence). The length of the CDR3 is 17 residues.

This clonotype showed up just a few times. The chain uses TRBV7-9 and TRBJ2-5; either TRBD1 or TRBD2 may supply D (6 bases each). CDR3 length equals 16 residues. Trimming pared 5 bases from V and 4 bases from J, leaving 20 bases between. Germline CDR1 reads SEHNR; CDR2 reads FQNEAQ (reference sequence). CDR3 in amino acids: CASSRYRVPEGETQYF. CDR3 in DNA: TGTGCCAGCAGCCGATACAGGGTACCGGAGGGAGAGACCCAGTACTTC. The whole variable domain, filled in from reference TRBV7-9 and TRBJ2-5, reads DTGVSQNPRHKITKRGQNVTFRCDPISEHNRLYWYRQTLGQGPEFLTYFQNEAQLEKSRLLSDRFSAERPKGSFSTLEIQRTEQGDSAMYLCASSRYRVPEGETQYFGPGTRLLVL.

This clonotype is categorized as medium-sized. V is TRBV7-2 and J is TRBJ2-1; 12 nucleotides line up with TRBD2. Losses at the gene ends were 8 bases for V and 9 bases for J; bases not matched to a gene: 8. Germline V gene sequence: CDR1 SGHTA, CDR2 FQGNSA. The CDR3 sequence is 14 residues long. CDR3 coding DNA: TGTGCCAGCCAAGCTAGCGGGGGGGTAGGTGAGCAGTTCTTC. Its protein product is CASQASGGVGEQFF.

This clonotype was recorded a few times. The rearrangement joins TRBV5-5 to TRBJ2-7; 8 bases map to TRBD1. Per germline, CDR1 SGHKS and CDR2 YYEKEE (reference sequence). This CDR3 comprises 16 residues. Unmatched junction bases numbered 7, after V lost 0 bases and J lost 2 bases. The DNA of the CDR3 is TGTGCCAGCAGCTTGGGGCGTAAGGGACAGGCCTACGAGCAGTACTTC. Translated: CASSLGRKGQAYEQYF.

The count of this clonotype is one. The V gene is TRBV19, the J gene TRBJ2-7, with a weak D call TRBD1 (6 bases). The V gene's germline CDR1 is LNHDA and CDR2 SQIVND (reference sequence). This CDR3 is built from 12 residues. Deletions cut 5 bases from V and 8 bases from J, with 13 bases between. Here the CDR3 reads CASSLRQDKQYF. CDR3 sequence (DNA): TGTGCCAGTAGTCTTCGACAGGACAAGCAGTACTTC.

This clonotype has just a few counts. CDR3 amino acids: CASSLATGLNTGELFF. The CDR3 nucleotides are TGTGCCAGCAGCTTAGCTACAGGATTGAACACCGGGGAGCTGTTTTTT. The gene calls are TRBV7-6 and TRBJ2-2; perhaps TRBD1 as D (5 bases). Looked up from germline, CDR1 is SGHVS and CDR2 is FNYEAQ. V shed 0 bases and J shed 1 base, with 9 bases lying between them. CDR3 length: 16 amino acids.

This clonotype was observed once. The DNA for the CDR3 is TGTGCCAGCAGCCAAGAGGTCGGGGAGCTGTTTTTT. It is translated as CASSQEVGELFF. This rearrangement joins TRBV14 to TRBJ2-2, with no clear D. The germline V gene has CDR1 SGHDN and CDR2 FVKESK. CDR3 length equals 12 residues. V was clipped by 0 bases and J by 7 bases, with 3 bases between them.

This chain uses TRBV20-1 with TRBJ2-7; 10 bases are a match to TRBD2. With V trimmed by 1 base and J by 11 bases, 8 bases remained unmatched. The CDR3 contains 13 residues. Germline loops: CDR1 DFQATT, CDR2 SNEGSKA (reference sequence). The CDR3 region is CSARGPSGGIEYF. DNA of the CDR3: TGCAGTGCTAGAGGGCCTAGCGGGGGTATTGAGTACTTC.

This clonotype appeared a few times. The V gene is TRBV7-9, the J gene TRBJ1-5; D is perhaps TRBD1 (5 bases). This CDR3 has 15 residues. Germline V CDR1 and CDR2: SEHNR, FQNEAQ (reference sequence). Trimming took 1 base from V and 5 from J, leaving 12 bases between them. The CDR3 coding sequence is TGTGCCAGCAGCTTAGGAGGTGGGGCGGATCAGCCCCAGCATTTT. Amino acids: CASSLGGGADQPQHF.

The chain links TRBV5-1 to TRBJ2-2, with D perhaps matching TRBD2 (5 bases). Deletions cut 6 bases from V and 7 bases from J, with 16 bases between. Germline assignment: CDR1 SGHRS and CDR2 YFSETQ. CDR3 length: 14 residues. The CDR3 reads CASTPLEEGGELFF. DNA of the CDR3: TGCGCCAGCACCCCCCTGGAGGAAGGCGGGGAGCTGTTTTTT.

CDR3 sequence (DNA): TGTGCCAGCAGTGTGTCTAGCGGGAGTAGGATAGATACGCAGTATTTT. Protein product: CASSVSSGSRIDTQYF. J is TRBJ2-3 and V is TRBV6-1, with TRBD2 matching over 10 bases. V lost 4 bases to trimming and J lost 5 bases; unmatched junction nucleotides: 9. CDR1 is MNHNS, CDR2 SASEGT, per germline. This CDR3 is built from 16 residues.

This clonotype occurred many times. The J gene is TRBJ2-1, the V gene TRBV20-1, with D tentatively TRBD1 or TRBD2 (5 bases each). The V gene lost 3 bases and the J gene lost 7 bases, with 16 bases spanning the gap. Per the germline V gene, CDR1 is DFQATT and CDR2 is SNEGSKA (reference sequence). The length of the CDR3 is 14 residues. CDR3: CSASSGAPLNEQFF. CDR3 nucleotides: TGCAGTGCTAGCTCCGGGGCGCCCTTGAATGAGCAGTTCTTC.

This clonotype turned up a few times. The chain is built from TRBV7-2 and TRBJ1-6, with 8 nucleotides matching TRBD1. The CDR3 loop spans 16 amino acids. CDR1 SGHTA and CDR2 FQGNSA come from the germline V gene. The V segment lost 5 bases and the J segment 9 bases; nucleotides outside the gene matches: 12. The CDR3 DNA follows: TGTGCCAGCAGCCAACCGTTAGGACAGGGAACTTCACCCCTCCACTTT. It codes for CASSQPLGQGTSPLHF.

CDR3 amino acids: CASRSLAGGETQYF. CDR3 sequence (DNA): TGTGCCAGCAGGTCCCTGGCGGGAGGAGAGACCCAGTACTTC. The chain links TRBV11-1 to TRBJ2-5, with 8 bases aligning to TRBD2. The CDR3 is 14 residues long. CDR1 is SGHAT and CDR2 is FQDESV in the germline V gene (reference sequence). The J segment lost 4 bases and the V segment lost 6 bases, leaving 7 bases of the junction unmatched.

CDR3 bases: TGCAGTGGAGCGGGGGCAGGGAATCAGCCCCAGCATTTT. Translating gives CSGAGAGNQPQHF. The genes are TRBV20-1 and TRBJ1-5, with TRBD1 as a possible D gene (6 bases). Between the trimmed V and J ends, which lost 7 bases and 4 bases, there was a span of 14 bases. The CDR3 loop spans 13 amino acids. Germline CDR1 and CDR2: DFQATT and SNEGSKA (reference sequence).

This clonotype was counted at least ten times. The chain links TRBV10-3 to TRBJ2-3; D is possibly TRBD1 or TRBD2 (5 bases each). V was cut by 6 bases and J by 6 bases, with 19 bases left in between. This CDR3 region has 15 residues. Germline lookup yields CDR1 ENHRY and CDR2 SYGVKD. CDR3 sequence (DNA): TGTGCCATCAGAGCTTCCGGGACCCTCGACGATACGCAGTATTTT. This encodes CAIRASGTLDDTQYF.

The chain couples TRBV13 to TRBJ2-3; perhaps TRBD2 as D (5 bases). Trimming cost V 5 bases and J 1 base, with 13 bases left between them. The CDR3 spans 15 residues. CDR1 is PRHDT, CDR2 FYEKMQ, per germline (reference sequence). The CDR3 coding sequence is TGTGCCAGCAGCCTCAGAGGGCCGCGCACAGATACGCAGTATTTT. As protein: CASSLRGPRTDTQYF.